Listed below are T cell receptor beta chains from one sample, sequenced in a study of cytomegalovirus exposure and HLA in healthy donors. Sequenced by immunoSEQ multiplex PCR; TCRdb stores in-frame clones only, minus some. The top ten hold approximately 1.1% of the sample, which has about 220,000 clones, about nine tenths seen once. The specimen sequenced was PBMCs. The receptor set was obtained from a woman between 18 and 30 years old in good health and CMV-seronegative. Each CDR3 is given with its conserved first and last residue. The D gene is left open where the match is weak. Not every row has a clone size; where given, it reads once, few, many or a size class.

D gene: TRBD1; J gene: TRBJ1-1; clone size: .; V gene: TRBV4-1; CDR3 protein: CASSPDRGTEAFF; CDR3 DNA: TGCGCCAGCAGCCCCGACAGGGGCACTGAAGCTTTCTTT
D gene: .; J gene: TRBJ1-1; clone size: .; V gene: TRBV14; CDR3 protein: CASSRRGNTEAFF; CDR3 DNA: TGTGCCAGCAGTCGGCGGGGAAACACTGAAGCTTTCTTT
D gene: TRBD1; J gene: TRBJ2-7; clone size: once; V gene: TRBV6-5; CDR3 protein: CASSLGDRYVPYF; CDR3 DNA: TGTGCCAGCAGTTTGGGGGACAGGTATGTGCCGTACTTC
D gene: TRBD2; J gene: TRBJ2-3; clone size: once; V gene: TRBV5-6; CDR3 protein: CASSLLGRASGNTQYF; CDR3 DNA: TGTGCCAGCAGCTTGTTAGGGAGGGCCTCGGGAAATACGCAGTATTTT
D gene: .; J gene: TRBJ1-1; clone size: .; V gene: TRBV6-5; CDR3 protein: CASSYWGGDTEAFF; CDR3 DNA: TGTGCCAGCAGTTACTGGGGGGGAGACACTGAAGCTTTCTTT
D gene: .; J gene: TRBJ1-5; clone size: .; V gene: TRBV11-2; CDR3 protein: CASSLEGAGAEVGQPQHF; CDR3 DNA: TGTGCCAGCAGCTTAGAGGGGGCAGGGGCAGAAGTAGGACAGCCCCAGCATTTT
D gene: .; J gene: TRBJ1-1; clone size: .; V gene: TRBV18; CDR3 protein: CASSPPNGGRTEAFF; CDR3 DNA: TGTGCCAGCTCACCACCGAACGGGGGTCGGACTGAAGCTTTCTTT
D gene: .; J gene: TRBJ1-1; clone size: .; V gene: TRBV5-1; CDR3 protein: CASSLDRVGFEAFF; CDR3 DNA: TGCGCCAGCAGCTTGGACAGGGTGGGATTTGAAGCTTTCTTT
D gene: .; J gene: TRBJ1-2; clone size: once; V gene: TRBV19; CDR3 protein: CASKWSDYGYTF; CDR3 DNA: TGTGCCAGTAAATGGTCGGACTATGGCTACACCTTC
D gene: .; J gene: TRBJ1-5; clone size: .; V gene: TRBV5-6; CDR3 protein: CASSFGRGASNQPQHF; CDR3 DNA: TGTGCCAGCAGCTTTGGGAGGGGGGCGAGCAATCAGCCCCAGCATTTT
D gene: .; J gene: TRBJ2-1; clone size: .; V gene: TRBV7-8; CDR3 protein: CASSLENSFFQFF; CDR3 DNA: TGTGCCAGCAGCCTAGAGAACTCCTTCTTTCAGTTCTTC
D gene: .; J gene: TRBJ2-3; clone size: .; V gene: TRBV2; CDR3 protein: CAITAQLVVTDTQYF; CDR3 DNA: TGTGCCATTACGGCCCAACTAGTGGTCACAGATACGCAGTATTTT
D gene: TRBD2; J gene: TRBJ2-3; clone size: .; V gene: TRBV10-1; CDR3 protein: CASSGYSGLTTDTQYF; CDR3 DNA: TGCGCCAGCAGTGGCTATTCGGGACTAACCACCGATACGCAGTATTTT
D gene: .; J gene: TRBJ1-6; clone size: .; V gene: TRBV5-6; CDR3 protein: CASSPKGGTTVGSPLHF; CDR3 DNA: TGTGCCAGCAGCCCTAAGGGGGGGACCACAGTAGGTTCACCCCTCCACTTT
D gene: TRBD1; J gene: TRBJ1-2; clone size: .; V gene: TRBV6-6; CDR3 protein: CASSPGQGRYTF; CDR3 DNA: TGTGCCAGCAGTCCCGGACAGGGGCGCTACACCTTC
D gene: .; J gene: TRBJ1-4; clone size: .; V gene: TRBV12-5; CDR3 protein: CASGLGSEKLFF; CDR3 DNA: TGTGCTAGTGGCCTCGGTTCCGAAAAACTGTTTTTT
D gene: .; J gene: TRBJ1-1; clone size: .; V gene: TRBV5-4; CDR3 protein: CASSVGRGGGLNTEAFF; CDR3 DNA: TGTGCCAGCAGCGTGGGGAGGGGAGGTGGATTGAACACTGAAGCTTTCTTT
D gene: .; J gene: TRBJ2-7; clone size: .; V gene: TRBV7-9; CDR3 protein: CASSLVGVEEQYF; CDR3 DNA: TGTGCCAGCAGCTTAGTAGGAGTCGAAGAGCAGTACTTC
D gene: .; J gene: TRBJ1-4; clone size: .; V gene: TRBV2; CDR3 protein: CASSEGFGQYNEKLFF; CDR3 DNA: TGTGCCAGCAGTGAAGGGTTTGGGCAGTACAATGAAAAACTGTTTTTT
D gene: TRBD2; J gene: TRBJ2-3; clone size: .; V gene: TRBV7-8; CDR3 protein: CASSLGSREGWQYF; CDR3 DNA: TGTGCCAGCAGCTTAGGTTCGCGGGAGGGGTGGCAGTATTTT
D gene: .; J gene: TRBJ1-2; clone size: .; V gene: TRBV6-1; CDR3 protein: CASRQGPSYGYTF; CDR3 DNA: TGTGCCAGCAGACAGGGCCCTAGCTATGGCTACACCTTC
D gene: .; J gene: TRBJ1-4; clone size: .; V gene: TRBV28; CDR3 protein: CASRPRTVGRELFF; CDR3 DNA: TGTGCCAGCAGACCTCGGACAGTGGGGAGGGAACTGTTTTTT
D gene: TRBD1; J gene: TRBJ1-6; clone size: once; V gene: TRBV19; CDR3 protein: CASSMGTGVNSPLHF; CDR3 DNA: TGTGCCAGTAGTATGGGGACAGGGGTTAATTCACCCCTCCACTTT
D gene: TRBD1; J gene: TRBJ1-2; clone size: .; V gene: TRBV28; CDR3 protein: CASSQGQTNYGYTF; CDR3 DNA: TGTGCCAGCAGCCAGGGACAGACTAACTATGGCTACACCTTC
D gene: TRBD1; J gene: TRBJ2-7; clone size: .; V gene: TRBV6-6; CDR3 protein: CASTTGSYYEQYF; CDR3 DNA: TGTGCCAGCACGACAGGGTCTTACTACGAGCAGTACTTC
D gene: TRBD2; J gene: TRBJ2-7; clone size: .; V gene: TRBV7-9; CDR3 protein: CASSRLAGPTYEQYF; CDR3 DNA: TGTGCCAGCAGCCGACTAGCGGGACCGACCTACGAGCAGTACTTC
D gene: .; J gene: TRBJ2-1; clone size: once; V gene: TRBV29-1; CDR3 protein: CSVEDRGSNKNEQFF; CDR3 DNA: TGCAGCGTTGAAGATCGGGGGAGCAATAAAAATGAGCAGTTCTTC